Presented here are 29 T cell receptor beta chains from one specimen sequenced in a study of T cell repertoires in cytomegalovirus infection. The antigens these receptors bind are not known. TCRdb recomputed calls from the reads with MiXCR, one row per CDR3 protein. The sample lists fewer than 350,000 distinct CDR3 sequences; around 29% were seen once. Sequencing used cultured PBMCs, obtained from culture after CMV antigen stimulation. The receptors were sampled from a human donor in good health (CMV status not recorded). Some clones in this sample may be carry-over from other donors' samples.

This chain uses TRBV28 with TRBJ1-6; no definite D call. In germline, CDR1 is MDHEN, CDR2 SYDVKM. This CDR3 has 12 amino acids. V was shortened by 6 bases and J by 10 bases, with 10 bases between the two germline ends. CDR3 protein: CASRPPVSPLHF. The CDR3 nucleotides read TGTGCCAGCAGACCACCGGTCTCACCCCTCCACTTT. Full variable domain (remainder filled in from reference TRBV28 and TRBJ1-6): DVKVTQSSRYLVKRTGEKVFLECVQDMDHENMFWYRQDPGLGLRLIYFSYDVKMKEKGDIPEGYSVSREKKERFSLILESASTNQTSMYLCASRPPVSPLHFGNGTRLTVT.

This clonotype occurred many times. The rearrangement uses TRBV19 and TRBJ1-4; 8 nucleotides align to TRBD1. Per germline, CDR1 LNHDA and CDR2 SQIVND (reference sequence). CDR3 length: 16 residues. V lost 5 bases, J lost 0 bases, and 5 bases stayed unmatched. In nucleotides, the CDR3 is TGTGCCAGTAGTCGACAGGGGTCTGCAACTAATGAAAAACTGTTTTTT. Amino acids: CASSRQGSATNEKLFF.

The chain recombines TRBV5-1 with TRBJ2-7; D tentatively fits TRBD1 or TRBD2 (6 bases each). This CDR3 comprises 15 residues. Germline V gene data show CDR1 as SGHRS and CDR2 as YFSETQ. The ends were cut back, 3 bases at V and 6 bases at J, with 19 bases in the middle. The CDR3 protein is CASSWGAGAGGEQYF. The CDR3 coding sequence is TGCGCCAGCAGCTGGGGGGCGGGCGCAGGCGGCGAGCAGTACTTC.

This clonotype was seen repeatedly, ten times or more. The chain uses TRBV7-8 and TRBJ1-1, with 11 bases matching TRBD1. Germline trimming cut 4 bases from V and 5 bases from J; bases unmatched to any gene: 3. The CDR3 extends over 14 amino acids. Germline CDR1 is SGHVS and CDR2 is FQNEAQ. CDR3 sequence: CASSSGTGGTEAFF. CDR3 bases: TGTGCCAGCAGCTCCGGGACAGGGGGAACTGAAGCTTTCTTT.

This clonotype came up a few times. J is TRBJ1-1 and V is TRBV7-2, with D perhaps matching TRBD1 (6 bases). The V gene lost 5 bases and the J gene lost 6 bases, with 16 bases spanning the gap. This CDR3 is 14 amino acids long. Germline V gives CDR1 SGHTA, CDR2 FQGNSA. CDR3 sequence: CASSPPVGGPEAFF. DNA of the CDR3: TGTGCCAGCAGCCCACCGGTGGGGGGGCCTGAAGCTTTCTTT.

This clonotype has ten or more counts. The chain carries TRBV11-1 and TRBJ2-7, with D perhaps TRBD2 (6 bases). The germline CDR1 and CDR2 sequences are SGHAT and FQDESV (reference sequence). Trimming removed 0 bases at V and 5 bases at J, with 8 bases between. The CDR3 has 13 amino acids. This CDR3 reads CASSLAGGDEQYF. In DNA form, the CDR3 reads TGTGCCAGCAGCTTAGCCGGGGGAGACGAGCAGTACTTC.

V and J are TRBV6-2 or TRBV6-3 and TRBJ1-3; D call uncertain. Trimming cost V 5 bases and J 0 bases, with 11 bases left between them. CDR1 MNHEY and CDR2 SVGEGT come from the germline V gene. This CDR3 spans 15 amino acids. Here the CDR3 reads CASSRGSFSGNTIYF. The DNA for the CDR3 is TGTGCCAGCAGTCGCGGGAGCTTCTCTGGAAACACCATATATTTT.

This clonotype came up a few times. The chain carries TRBV5-4 and TRBJ2-3; either TRBD1 or TRBD2 may fit D (6 bases each). The CDR3 sequence is 15 residues long. Trimming took off 4 bases at V and 6 bases at J, with 18 bases between the two ends. Germline CDR1 reads SGHNT; CDR2 reads YYREEE (reference sequence). The CDR3, as DNA: TGTGCCAGCAGCCCCAGGGGCACGGGAGTCGATACGCAGTATTTT. Translated, it gives CASSPRGTGVDTQYF.

The sample holds many counts of this clonotype. This chain uses TRBV6-5 with TRBJ2-2; no firm D call. Trimming left V 3 bases short and J 4 bases short, with 9 bases between. The CDR3 sequence is 14 residues long. The V gene's germline CDR1 is MNHEY and CDR2 SVGAGI. The CDR3 spells CASSYDSGTGELFF. Written as DNA, the CDR3 is TGTGCCAGCAGTTATGATTCGGGCACCGGGGAGCTGTTTTTT.

This clonotype has more than one count but fewer than ten. J is TRBJ2-1 and V is TRBV6-6, with 7 bases aligning to TRBD2. The CDR3 loop spans 13 amino acids. CDR1 and CDR2 (germline): MNHNY, SVGAGI (reference sequence). V trimming: 6 bases; J trimming: 3 bases; junction bases outside the gene matches: 2. This CDR3 reads CASSRTSYNEQFF. The CDR3 nucleotides read TGTGCCAGCAGCCGGACTAGCTACAATGAGCAGTTCTTC.

This clonotype was seen only a few times. CDR3 DNA: TGTGCCAGTAGTATCTCGGCCGGGGTCCCCCAAAACATTCAGTACTTC. This encodes CASSISAGVPQNIQYF. The rearrangement joins TRBV19 to TRBJ2-4, with TRBD2 as a possible D gene (5 bases). CDR1 LNHDA and CDR2 SQIVND come from the germline V gene (reference sequence). This CDR3 region has 16 residues. The V and J ends lost 3 bases and 5 bases respectively, with 17 bases between them. Full variable domain (missing parts from reference TRBV19 and TRBJ2-4): DGGITQSPKYLFRKEGQNVTLSCEQNLNHDAMYWYRQDPGQGLRLIYYSQIVNDFQKGDIAEGYSVSREKKESFPLTVTSAQKNPTAFYLCASSISAGVPQNIQYFGAGTRLSVL.

This chain links TRBV7-9 with TRBJ2-1; TRBD2 aligns across 11 bases. Germline loops: CDR1 SEHNR, CDR2 FQNEAQ (reference sequence). V lost 5 bases, J lost 8 bases, and 11 bases stayed unmatched. The CDR3 covers 16 residues. Here the CDR3 reads CASSPARLAGKDEQFF. CDR3 nucleotide sequence: TGTGCCAGCAGCCCTGCCAGACTAGCGGGAAAGGATGAGCAGTTCTTC.

The chain uses TRBV7-9 and TRBJ1-2, with 8 positions matching TRBD1. Germline loops: CDR1 SEHNR, CDR2 FQNEAQ (reference sequence). The V segment lost 6 bases and the J segment 2 bases; nucleotides outside the gene matches: 8. This CDR3 is 15 amino acids long. CDR3: CASSLDRAANYGYTF. CDR3 DNA sequence: TGTGCCAGCAGTTTGGACAGGGCGGCGAACTATGGCTACACCTTC.

The rearrangement links TRBV3-1 to TRBJ1-5; D possibly corresponds to TRBD1 (5 bases). CDR3 length: 14 amino acids. Trimming took off 4 bases at V and 6 bases at J, with 13 bases between the two ends. CDR1 LGHDT and CDR2 YNNKEL come from the germline V gene (reference sequence). CDR3 protein: CASSPYDGGQPQHF. CDR3 bases: TGTGCCAGCAGCCCCTACGATGGGGGTCAGCCCCAGCATTTT.

The rearrangement joins TRBV19 to TRBJ1-1, with TRBD1 as a possible D gene (5 bases). CDR3 length: 12 amino acids. The V gene's germline CDR1 is LNHDA and CDR2 SQIVND (reference sequence). Trimming took off 6 bases at V and 4 bases at J, with 9 bases between the two ends. CDR3 amino acids: CASRPQGTEAFF. The CDR3 nucleotides are TGTGCCAGTAGACCCCAGGGCACTGAAGCTTTCTTT.

The sample holds a few counts of this clonotype. The rearrangement uses TRBV6-1 and TRBJ2-7; D is undetermined. This CDR3 comprises 14 residues. Germline loops: CDR1 MNHNS, CDR2 SASEGT. V was clipped by 6 bases and J by 2 bases, with 14 bases between them. The CDR3 DNA reads as TGTGCCAGCAGCTCAACCAGACGGACCTACGAGCAGTACTTC. It is translated as CASSSTRRTYEQYF.

This clonotype was picked up many times. The chain recombines TRBV27 with TRBJ2-7, with unresolved D. The CDR3 covers 13 residues. Germline lookup yields CDR1 MNHEY and CDR2 SMNVEV (reference sequence). V was trimmed by 3 bases and J by 5 bases, leaving 11 bases between them. The CDR3 DNA sequence: TGTGCCAGCAGTTTCTCCGGACGAAACGAGCAGTACTTC. Its translation is CASSFSGRNEQYF.

This clonotype is a singleton in its sample. V and J are TRBV18 and TRBJ2-1, with D possibly TRBD2 on 5 matching bases. The ends were cut back, 2 bases at V and 12 bases at J, with 11 bases in the middle. Germline values: CDR1 KGHSH, CDR2 LQKENI. This CDR3 comprises 12 residues. CDR3 sequence reads: CASSPIREGQFF. The DNA for the CDR3 is TGTGCCAGCTCACCAATCCGGGAAGGGCAGTTCTTC. Drawing the rest from reference TRBV18 and TRBJ2-1, the complete variable domain is NAGVMQNPRHLVRRRGQEARLRCSPMKGHSHVYWYRQLPEEGLKFMVYLQKENIIDESGMPKERFSAEFPKEGPSILRIQQVVRGDSAAYFCASSPIREGQFFGPGTRLTVL.

The chain joins TRBV2 to TRBJ2-1, with 8 bases fitting TRBD2. With V trimmed by 6 bases and J by 7 bases, 11 bases remained unmatched. From germline, CDR1 is SNHLY and CDR2 FYNNEI. The CDR3 contains 15 residues. The CDR3 here is CASRRESSGENEQFF. The CDR3 DNA sequence: TGTGCCAGCAGGAGGGAGAGTAGCGGGGAGAATGAGCAGTTCTTC.

The rearrangement uses TRBV29-1 and TRBJ1-1; 7 bases are shared with TRBD1. From germline, CDR1 is SQVTM and CDR2 ANQGSEA. The CDR3 sequence is 15 residues long. Trimming at V came to 4 bases and at J to 4 bases, leaving 12 bases not matched to a gene. CDR3 bases: TGCAGCGTTGGGTACAGGGGCCGAGCGAGCACTGAAGCTTTCTTT. This codes for CSVGYRGRASTEAFF.

V gene TRBV5-6 combines with J gene TRBJ1-1; D unresolved. Germline CDR1 reads SGHDT; CDR2 reads YYEEEE. The CDR3 contains 14 residues. V gave up 7 bases and J gave up 0 bases, with 13 bases separating them. The CDR3 spells CASRRRELNTEAFF. The CDR3 DNA follows: TGTGCCAGCCGACGCCGAGAATTGAACACTGAAGCTTTCTTT.

About this clonotype itself: Germline and junction disagree at one end, which may indicate a read error. This chain joins TRBV7-4 and TRBJ2-1, with 12 bases that match TRBD2. The CDR3 sequence is 19 residues long. In germline, CDR1 is SGHVT, CDR2 SQSDAQ. The chain's CDR3 is CASRLGTTASGREYNEQFF. In nucleotides, the CDR3 is TGTGCCAGCCGCTTAGGGACGACGGCTAGCGGGAGGGAGTACAATGAGCAGTTCTTC.

The chain employs TRBV11-1 and TRBJ2-7, with D maybe TRBD2 (6 bases). The germline CDR1 and CDR2 sequences are SGHAT and FQDESV (reference sequence). The V and J ends lost 5 bases and 1 base respectively, with 21 bases between them. The CDR3 is made up of 17 amino acids. CDR3 sequence: CASSRGGAGTQSYEQYF. The DNA of the CDR3 is TGTGCCAGCAGCCGCGGTGGCGCCGGGACTCAGTCCTACGAGCAGTACTTC. Using reference TRBV11-1 and TRBJ2-7 for the parts outside the CDR3, the full variable domain is EAEVAQSPRYKITEKSQAVAFWCDPISGHATLYWYRQILGQGPELLVQFQDESVVDDSQLPKDRFSAERLKGVDSTLKIQPAELGDSAMYLCASSRGGAGTQSYEQYFGPGTRLTVT.

This chain links TRBV20-1 with TRBJ2-5; D might be TRBD2 (5 bases). The CDR3 is 13 amino acids. Deletions cut 7 bases from V and 0 bases from J, with 12 bases between. Germline CDR1 and CDR2: DFQATT and SNEGSKA (reference sequence). The CDR3 loop is CSGGDLYQETQYF. The CDR3 DNA reads as TGCAGTGGGGGAGATTTGTACCAAGAGACCCAGTACTTC.

CDR3 loop: CASSVEGTGGGYTF. The CDR3 DNA reads as TGTGCCAGCAGCGTCGAGGGGACAGGCGGTGGCTACACCTTC. This chain connects TRBV7-9 to TRBJ1-2, with 8 positions matching TRBD1. V trimming: 5 bases; J trimming: 7 bases; junction bases outside the gene matches: 9. This CDR3 has 14 residues. In germline, CDR1 is SEHNR, CDR2 FQNEAQ (reference sequence). Full variable domain (missing parts from reference TRBV7-9 and TRBJ1-2): DTGVSQNPRHKITKRGQNVTFRCDPISEHNRLYWYRQTLGQGPEFLTYFQNEAQLEKSRLLSDRFSAERPKGSFSTLEIQRTEQGDSAMYLCASSVEGTGGGYTFGSGTRLTVV.

The gene calls are TRBV19 and TRBJ1-5; TRBD1 might be the D (6 bases). This CDR3 has 15 residues. V was shortened by 6 bases and J by 4 bases, with 16 bases between the two germline ends. Germline loops: CDR1 LNHDA, CDR2 SQIVND (reference sequence). Here the CDR3 DNA reads TGTGCCAGTAGCCTCTTACAGGGCCGAAATCAGCCCCAGCATTTT. Its protein product is CASSLLQGRNQPQHF.

The chain uses TRBV20-1 and TRBJ1-4; no reliable D call. Germline V gene lookup returns CDR1 DFQATT and CDR2 SNEGSKA (reference sequence). V dropped 1 base and J dropped 5 bases, with 8 bases sitting between them. The CDR3 runs to 13 residues. The DNA for the CDR3 is TGCAGTGCTAGAGTTAGAACGAATGAAAAACTGTTTTTT. The encoded protein is CSARVRTNEKLFF.

This clonotype turned up a few times. The rearrangement joins TRBV6-1 to TRBJ1-2, with TRBD1 matching over 8 bases. This CDR3 comprises 15 residues. The germline V gene has CDR1 MNHNS and CDR2 SASEGT. The ends lost 1 base at V and 6 bases at J; junction bases unmatched: 7. For the CDR3, the DNA is TGTGCCAGCAGTGAAGGGACAGGGACATATCATGGCTACACCTTC. This translates into CASSEGTGTYHGYTF.

J is TRBJ2-7 and V is TRBV19, with D possibly TRBD1 on 5 matching bases. The CDR3 sequence is 14 residues long. Germline V gene data show CDR1 as LNHDA and CDR2 as SQIVND (reference sequence). With 0 bases removed from V and 3 bases from J, the gap between germline ends came to 9 bases. This CDR3 is CASSIDQGHYEQYF. For the CDR3, the DNA is TGTGCCAGTAGTATAGATCAGGGTCACTACGAGCAGTACTTC.